A single count supports the clone carrying this T cell receptor beta chain. The CDR3 has 13 residues. Method: immunoSEQ multiplex PCR; TCRdb's copy keeps in-frame clones and lacks some. The profile covers 310,000 or so clones, with approximately 92% appearing a single time and 1.1% taken by the ten largest. This sample is part of a study of blood T cell repertoires in COVID-19. Sequences were obtained from PBMCs or T cells enriched from blood (not recorded which). V is TRBV12-1 and J is TRBJ2-1; TRBD2 is the table's D call and was not checked against the DNA. TRBV12-1 is designated a pseudogene. This sequence originates from a woman between 25 and 40 years old who had recovered from COVID-19. CDR3 nucleotide sequence: TGTGCCAGCAGAACTAGCGGATACAATGAGCAGTTCTTC. The encoded protein is CASRTSGYNEQFF.